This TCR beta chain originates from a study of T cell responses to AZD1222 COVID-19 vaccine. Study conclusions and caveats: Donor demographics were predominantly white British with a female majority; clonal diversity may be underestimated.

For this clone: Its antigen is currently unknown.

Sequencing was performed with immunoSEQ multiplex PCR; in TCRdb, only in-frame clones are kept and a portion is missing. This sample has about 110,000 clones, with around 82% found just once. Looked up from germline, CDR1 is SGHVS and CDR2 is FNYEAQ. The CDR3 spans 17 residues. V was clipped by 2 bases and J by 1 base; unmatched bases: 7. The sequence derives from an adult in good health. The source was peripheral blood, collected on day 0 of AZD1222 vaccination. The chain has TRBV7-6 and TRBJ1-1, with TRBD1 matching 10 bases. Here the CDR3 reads CASSLLGTGVTNTEAFF. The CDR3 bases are TGTGCCAGCAGCTTACTGGGGACAGGGGTAACGAACACTGAAGCTTTCTTT.